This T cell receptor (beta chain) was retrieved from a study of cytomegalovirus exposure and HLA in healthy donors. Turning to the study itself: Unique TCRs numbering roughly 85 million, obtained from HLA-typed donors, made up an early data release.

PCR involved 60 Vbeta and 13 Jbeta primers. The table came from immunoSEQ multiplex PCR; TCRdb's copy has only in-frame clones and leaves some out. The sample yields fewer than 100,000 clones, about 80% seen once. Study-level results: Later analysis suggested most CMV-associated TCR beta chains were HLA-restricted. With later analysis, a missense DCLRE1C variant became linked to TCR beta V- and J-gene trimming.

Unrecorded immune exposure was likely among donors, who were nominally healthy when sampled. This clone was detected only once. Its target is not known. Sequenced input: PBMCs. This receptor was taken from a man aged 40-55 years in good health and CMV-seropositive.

The CDR3 region has the DNA TGTGCCAGCAGTGAAGGGACTACTTCACCCCTCCACTTT. Its protein is CASSEGTTSPLHF. This sequence joins TRBV2 and TRBJ1-6; D uncertain. V lost 1 base to trimming and J lost 9 bases, with 7 bases between them. Per germline, CDR1 SNHLY and CDR2 FYNNEI. This CDR3 is 13 amino acids long.